The clone carrying this T cell receptor beta chain came up a few times. Its antigen is unknown. PCR amplification relied on 60 Vbeta primers (plus 13 Jbeta primers). As processed by the authors: Unique TCR beta chains totaled around 86 million in a later count, with roughly 10 million of them shared. This table comes from immunoSEQ multiplex PCR, and its TCRdb copy is limited to in-frame clones, with some not included. V, J and clone size were drawn from that table, and D and trimming were deduced from the DNA. Among about 120,000 clones, over 8% were seen once, and the ten largest hold around 3%. Per the germline V gene, CDR1 is WNHNN and CDR2 is SYGVQD (reference sequence). The ends lost 8 bases at V and 7 bases at J; junction bases unmatched: 7. This CDR3 has 12 residues. This entry belongs to a study of cytomegalovirus exposure and HLA in healthy donors. About the research overall: An early data release held around 80 million unique TCRs from HLA-typed donors. The study placed 70% to 85% of its roughly 400 genotyped donors in the Caucasian-associated ancestry cluster.

Study-wide findings and caveats: Prior analysis indicated that the majority of TCR beta V segments exhibited productivity approximately 87% or approximately 30% of the time.

The sample comprised PBMCs. V and J are TRBV10-1 and TRBJ2-7; 8 positions match TRBD1. The origin of this receptor is a man younger than 40 in good health and CMV-seronegative. CDR3 coding DNA: TGCGCCAGCCGACAGGGGTCTTGGGAGCAGTACTTC. Translated: CASRQGSWEQYF.